This T cell receptor (beta chain) was recorded in a study of response to subunit inactivated influenza vaccine. General study points: T cells newly recruited by each seasonal influenza vaccination are few, the authors suggested.

This clonotype has at least ten counts. Its antigen is not identified. Germline V CDR1 and CDR2: MDHEN, SYDVKM. V was trimmed by 4 bases and J by 3 bases, leaving 13 bases between them. The CDR3 sequence is 14 residues long. TCRdb itself ran the RT-PCR reads through MiXCR, one entry per CDR3 protein. The table lists fewer than 200,000 distinct CDR3 sequences, 9.2% of them singletons. Specimen: non-naive T cells sorted from PBMCs, collected on the day of vaccination. This TCR was sampled from a man aged 45-65 years who received an inactivated influenza vaccine. V is TRBV28 and J is TRBJ2-7, with a possible D match to TRBD2 (6 bases). The CDR3 bases are TGTGCCAGCAGTTCGGCGGGGACCTTCTACGAGCAGTACTTC. Translated: CASSSAGTFYEQYF.